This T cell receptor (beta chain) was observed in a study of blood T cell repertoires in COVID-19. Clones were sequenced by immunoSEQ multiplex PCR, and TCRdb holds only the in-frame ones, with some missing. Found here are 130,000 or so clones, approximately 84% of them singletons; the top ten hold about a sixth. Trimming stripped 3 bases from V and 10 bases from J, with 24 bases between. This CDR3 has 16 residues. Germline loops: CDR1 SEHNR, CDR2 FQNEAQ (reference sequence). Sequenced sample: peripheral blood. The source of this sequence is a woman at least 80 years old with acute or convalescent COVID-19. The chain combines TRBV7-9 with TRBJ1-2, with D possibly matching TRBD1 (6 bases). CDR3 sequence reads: CASSFGRGLVGSVYTF. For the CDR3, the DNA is TGTGCCAGCAGCTTTGGCAGGGGCTTAGTCGGGTCTGTCTACACCTTC.